Listed here are 25 T cell receptor beta chains from one sample, sequenced in a study of CD8+CD57+ T cells in acquired aplastic anemia. Sequencing involved patients with CD8+CD57+ cell expansion previously shown by flow cytometry. According to the study, genomic DNA was the template for TCR beta VDJ and CDR3 profiling. In TCRdb, the reads were re-called with MiXCR into one record per CDR3 protein. The sample records about 150,000 distinct CDR3 sequences, approximately 52% being singletons. The sequenced sample was sorted CD4+, CD8+, or CD8+CD57+ T cells (not recorded which) from PBMCs. Every receptor here comes from a human donor with aplastic anemia.

J is TRBJ1-5 and V is TRBV9; possible D gene TRBD1, 5 bases. Germline CDR1 SGDLS, CDR2 YYNGEE. V lost 4 bases and J 4 bases, leaving 12 bases between the germline ends. The CDR3 has 14 amino acids. The CDR3 protein is CASSLGAGNQPQHF. The CDR3 DNA reads TGTGCCAGCAGCCTAGGGGCAGGGAATCAGCCCCAGCATTTT.

Many counts were recorded for this clonotype. The rearrangement links TRBV2 to TRBJ1-2; D may be TRBD1 (6 bases). The CDR3 spans 14 residues. From germline, CDR1 is SNHLY and CDR2 FYNNEI. V lost 3 bases and J 7 bases, leaving 15 bases between the germline ends. CDR3 DNA: TGTGCCAGCAGTGAGCTGGACAGTTTGAGTGGCTACACCTTC. Its translation: CASSELDSLSGYTF.

The rearrangement uses TRBV6-1 and TRBJ1-5; weak D call: TRBD1 (6 bases). This CDR3 has 14 amino acids. Germline CDR1 reads MNHNS; CDR2 reads SASEGT. With 11 bases removed from V and 6 bases from J, the gap between germline ends came to 20 bases. The CDR3 DNA is TGTGCCCCTAGGCGGGGGCTGATTTGTCAGCCCCAGCATTTT. It encodes CAPRRGLICQPQHF.

The V call is TRBV19, the J call TRBJ1-1, with D unresolved. Germline V CDR1 and CDR2: LNHDA, SQIVND (reference sequence). The CDR3 has 11 residues. Trimming pared 4 bases from V and 3 bases from J, leaving 3 bases between. The CDR3 reads CASSTYTEAFF. The CDR3, as DNA: TGTGCCAGTAGTACGTACACTGAAGCTTTCTTT.

This clonotype came up many times. The chain employs TRBV7-2 and TRBJ2-7; TRBD1 matches 11 bases. The CDR3 is made up of 15 amino acids. Germline lookup yields CDR1 SGHTA and CDR2 FQGNSA. With 5 bases clipped from V and 6 bases from J, the junction kept 9 bases outside the gene matches. CDR3 nucleotide sequence: TGTGCCAGCAGCCCCTGGACAGGGGGCGAGAGCGAGCAGTACTTC. It encodes CASSPWTGGESEQYF.

The chain has TRBV27 and TRBJ2-3; 8 bases map to TRBD2. In germline, CDR1 is MNHEY, CDR2 SMNVEV (reference sequence). The CDR3 length is 16 residues. With V trimmed by 6 bases and J by 2 bases, 10 bases remained unmatched. The CDR3 protein is CASRPPGLGYTDTQYF. The CDR3 DNA is TGTGCCAGCAGGCCCCCGGGACTAGGGTACACAGATACGCAGTATTTT.

The V gene is TRBV11-1, the J gene TRBJ2-7; 8 nucleotides line up with TRBD1. Germline CDR1 is SGHAT and CDR2 is FQDESV (reference sequence). Losses at the gene ends were 4 bases for V and 5 bases for J; bases not matched to a gene: 10. The CDR3 spans 15 residues. The CDR3 DNA follows: TGTGCCAGCAGCTCGACAGGGGCGAACGCCAACGAGCAGTACTTC. Protein product: CASSSTGANANEQYF.

The genes are TRBV14 and TRBJ2-1; D is unclear. Germline loops: CDR1 SGHDN, CDR2 FVKESK. V was cut by 4 bases and J by 3 bases, with 16 bases left in between. This CDR3 has 16 amino acids. The CDR3 DNA follows: TGTGCCAGCAGCCCGCTAGGTGGATCCATCTACAATGAGCAGTTCTTC. Residues: CASSPLGGSIYNEQFF.

Worth noting for this clonotype: Given a much more abundant clone one base away, this may be a read error. The J gene is TRBJ2-3, the V gene TRBV20-1; TRBD2 matches 8 bases. CDR1 and CDR2 (germline): DFQATT, SNEGSKA (reference sequence). The CDR3 is 16 amino acids. The J segment lost 5 bases and the V segment lost 5 bases, leaving 15 bases of the junction unmatched. The CDR3 coding sequence is TGCAGTGCTTTCTCGGCGGGGGGAGGCAAGGGAGATACGCAGTATTTT. Encoded protein: CSAFSAGGGKGDTQYF.

The chain has TRBV20-1 and TRBJ2-7; maybe TRBD2 (5 bases). Germline-derived CDR1 and CDR2 are DFQATT and SNEGSKA (reference sequence). Trimming shortened V by 1 base and J by 7 bases, and 20 bases separated the two germline ends. This CDR3 contains 15 residues. The CDR3 loop reads CSARGGGRSYVEQYF. The CDR3 nucleotides are TGCAGTGCTAGAGGAGGCGGGCGCTCCTACGTGGAGCAGTACTTC.

This clonotype showed up many times. The chain uses TRBV7-9 and TRBJ1-5; D is perhaps TRBD1 (5 bases). Trimming removed 1 base from V and 3 bases from J, with 10 bases in between. This CDR3 is built from 15 residues. From germline, CDR1 is SEHNR and CDR2 FQNEAQ (reference sequence). CDR3 DNA sequence: TGTGCCAGCAGCTTAGTTGGGGGAGTCAATCAGCCCCAGCATTTT. Its translation is CASSLVGGVNQPQHF.

The V and J genes are TRBV11-2 and TRBJ2-3; D remains unclear. Trimming left V 4 bases short and J 3 bases short, with 17 bases between. The CDR3 has 16 amino acids. Germline V lookup: CDR1 SGHAT, CDR2 FQNNGV. The CDR3 DNA reads as TGTGCCAGCAGCTCCCCCTACTGGGATTCTACAGATACGCAGTATTTT. Protein sequence: CASSSPYWDSTDTQYF. Full variable domain (remainder filled in from reference TRBV11-2 and TRBJ2-3): EAGVAQSPRYKIIEKRQSVAFWCNPISGHATLYWYQQILGQGPKLLIQFQNNGVVDDSQLPKDRFSAERLKGVDSTLKIQPAKLEDSAVYLCASSSPYWDSTDTQYFGPGTRLTVL.

A note on this clonotype: A clone one base away is much larger, so this may be a read error. The chain employs TRBV11-2 and TRBJ2-3, with 13 nucleotides matching TRBD2. The CDR3 spans 17 residues. The germline gives CDR1 SGHAT, CDR2 FQNNGV. The CDR3 nucleotides are TGTGCCTGCAGCTTAGGAGGACTAGCGGGGGCGGCGGATACGCAGTATTTT. Translation gives CACSLGGLAGAADTQYF. Full variable domain (missing parts from reference TRBV11-2 and TRBJ2-3): EAGVAQSPRYKIIEKRQSVAFWCNPISGHATLYWYQQILGQGPKLLIQFQNNGVVDDSQLPKDRFSAERLKGVDSTLKIQPAKLEDSAVYLCACSLGGLAGAADTQYFGPGTRLTVL.

This clonotype has at least ten counts. The chain links TRBV2 to TRBJ1-2; 8 bases agree with TRBD1. The CDR3 runs to 15 residues. V gave up 1 base and J gave up 4 bases; unmatched junction bases: 5. The germline V gene has CDR1 SNHLY and CDR2 FYNNEI. CDR3 residues: CASSEGGQGGYGYTF. CDR3 nucleotide sequence: TGTGCCAGCAGTGAAGGAGGACAGGGAGGCTATGGCTACACCTTC.

This chain connects TRBV6-1 to TRBJ2-1, with D possibly matching TRBD2 (5 bases). Germline V gene sequence: CDR1 MNHNS, CDR2 SASEGT. V was clipped by 1 base and J by 9 bases, with 19 bases between them. The CDR3 extends over 16 amino acids. The CDR3 nucleotides are TGTGCCAGCAGTGAAGACCCAGCCGGGGTATTAGGTGAGCAGTTCTTC. This sequence encodes CASSEDPAGVLGEQFF.

Ten or more counts support this clonotype. The rearrangement joins TRBV7-9 to TRBJ1-3, with D uncertain. Deletions cut 4 bases from V and 0 bases from J, with 7 bases between. CDR3 length: 14 amino acids. Germline values: CDR1 SEHNR, CDR2 FQNEAQ (reference sequence). Here the CDR3 reads CASSSSDSGNTIYF. The CDR3 DNA reads TGTGCCAGCAGCTCTTCAGACTCTGGAAACACCATATATTTT.

This clonotype was detected many times. The chain combines TRBV6-1 with TRBJ1-5, with D perhaps matching TRBD1 (6 bases). Trimming took off 4 bases at V and 3 bases at J, with 13 bases between the two ends. The CDR3 sequence is 15 residues long. The germline gives CDR1 MNHNS, CDR2 SASEGT. The CDR3: CASSGSGTLNQPQHF. DNA of the CDR3: TGTGCCAGCAGTGGTTCCGGGACACTCAATCAGCCCCAGCATTTT.

V and J are TRBV20-1 and TRBJ2-3; no clear D. V shed 4 bases and J shed 3 bases, with 8 bases lying between them. CDR1 is DFQATT, CDR2 SNEGSKA, per germline (reference sequence). The CDR3 consists of 12 residues. The CDR3 nucleotides are TGCAGTGCTAAGGCTCCGACAGATACGCAGTATTTT. Its protein is CSAKAPTDTQYF.

This clonotype was detected ten times or more. The genes are TRBV6-1 and TRBJ2-7; D ambiguous. The V end lost 2 bases, the J end lost 1 base, and 9 bases lay between the germline ends. This CDR3 contains 14 residues. The germline CDR1 and CDR2 sequences are MNHNS and SASEGT. CDR3 in amino acids: CASSEQVWSYEQYF. The CDR3 DNA reads TGTGCCAGCAGTGAACAGGTATGGTCCTACGAGCAGTACTTC.

The chain joins TRBV12-3 or TRBV12-4 to TRBJ2-5; weak D call: TRBD1 (6 bases). Trimming took 7 bases from V and 5 from J, leaving 8 bases between them. The CDR3 has 11 amino acids. As DNA, the CDR3 is TGTGCCAGCAAGGGGGTGGAGACCCAGTACTTC. Translation: CASKGVETQYF.

This clonotype was recorded many times. The chain is built from TRBV19 and TRBJ1-3, with a possible D match to TRBD1 (6 bases). Trimming took off 8 bases at V and 1 base at J, with 12 bases between the two ends. The CDR3 loop spans 14 amino acids. The germline V gene has CDR1 LNHDA and CDR2 SQIVND (reference sequence). The CDR3 is CASSDRGSGNTIYF. The CDR3 DNA follows: TGTGCCAGTTCGGACAGAGGTTCTGGAAACACCATATATTTT.

This sequence joins TRBV29-1 and TRBJ2-7; TRBD1 matches 9 bases. This CDR3 spans 13 amino acids. Losses at the gene ends were 7 bases for V and 3 bases for J; bases not matched to a gene: 7. Germline V gene lookup returns CDR1 SQVTM and CDR2 ANQGSEA. As DNA, the CDR3 is TGCAGCGCCCTACAGGGGGCCGGCTACGAGCAGTACTTC. Translated: CSALQGAGYEQYF.

This clonotype was counted once. The chain has TRBV20-1 and TRBJ2-2; 7 bases match TRBD2. This CDR3 is 16 amino acids long. Germline CDR1 reads DFQATT; CDR2 reads SNEGSKA (reference sequence). Unmatched junction bases numbered 12, after V lost 5 bases and J lost 3 bases. The CDR3 protein is CSAGPRRGKDTGELFF. The CDR3 DNA sequence: TGCAGTGCTGGCCCTCGGCGGGGGAAGGACACCGGGGAGCTGTTTTTT.

This clonotype was seen at least ten times. At one end the junction does not follow the germline gene, possibly because of a read error. The chain joins TRBV24-1 to TRBJ1-5, with TRBD1 matching over 8 bases. Germline CDR1 and CDR2: KGHDR and SFDVKD. This CDR3 spans 15 amino acids. The CDR3 nucleotides read TGTGCCACCCCGGGACAGGACAATAGCAGTCAGCCCCAGCATTTT. Protein: CATPGQDNSSQPQHF.

This chain links TRBV2 with TRBJ1-1; D unclear. V was shortened by 4 bases and J by 3 bases, with 6 bases between the two germline ends. Germline loops: CDR1 SNHLY, CDR2 FYNNEI. The CDR3 is made up of 12 amino acids. The CDR3 region is CASSVADTEAFF. DNA of the CDR3: TGTGCCAGCAGTGTCGCAGACACTGAAGCTTTCTTT.